Sequencing of this TCR beta chain was carried out in a study of PD-1 blockade in classical Hodgkin lymphoma. Study-level points and caveats: Newly diagnosed patients had diversity similar to the baseline diversity of complete responders. Some patients began nivolumab under 1 year after ASCT. These patients were excluded from later analyses.

The data were produced by immunoSEQ multiplex PCR, yet TCRdb's version contains in-frame clones alone and is incomplete. The top ten hold approximately 17% of the sample, which has about 32,000 clones, around 80% seen once. For this clone: Its specificity is unknown.

The germline gives CDR1 SGHAT, CDR2 FQDESV (reference sequence). The CDR3 covers 14 residues. Trimming took off 3 bases at V and 1 base at J, with 6 bases between the two ends. Documented time point: cycle 4 day 1 (C4D1), after five to seven weeks of nivolumab. Each of the patients experienced relapse following autologous stem cell transplantation, and their brentuximab vedotin exposure differed. When best responses were assessed, they were complete response, partial response or progressive disease. The clonotype comes from a human donor with classical Hodgkin lymphoma. Sequences were derived from peripheral blood mononuclear cells (PBMCs), sampled before the fourth cycle of nivolumab. V is TRBV11-1 and J is TRBJ2-2; D not certain. The chain's CDR3 is CASSLGGNTGELFF. The DNA of the CDR3 is TGTGCCAGCAGCTTGGGCGGGAACACCGGGGAGCTGTTTTTT.